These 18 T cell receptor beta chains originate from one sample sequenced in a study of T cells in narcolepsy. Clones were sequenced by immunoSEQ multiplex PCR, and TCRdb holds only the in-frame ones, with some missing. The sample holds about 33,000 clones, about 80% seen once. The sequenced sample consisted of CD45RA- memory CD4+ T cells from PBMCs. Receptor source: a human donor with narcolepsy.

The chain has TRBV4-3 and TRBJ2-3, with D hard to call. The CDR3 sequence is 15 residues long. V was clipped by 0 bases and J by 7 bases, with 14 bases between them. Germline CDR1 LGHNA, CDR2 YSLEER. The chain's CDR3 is CASSQDPSSDHTQYF. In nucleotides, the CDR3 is TGCGCCAGCAGCCAAGATCCGTCTAGTGACCATACGCAGTATTTT.

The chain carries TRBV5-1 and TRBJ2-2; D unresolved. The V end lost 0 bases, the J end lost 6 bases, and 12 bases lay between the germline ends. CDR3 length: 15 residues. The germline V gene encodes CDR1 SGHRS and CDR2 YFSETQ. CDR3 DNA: TGCGCCAGCAGCTTGGAGGCGACTCAAGCCGGGGAGCTGTTTTTT. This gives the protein CASSLEATQAGELFF.

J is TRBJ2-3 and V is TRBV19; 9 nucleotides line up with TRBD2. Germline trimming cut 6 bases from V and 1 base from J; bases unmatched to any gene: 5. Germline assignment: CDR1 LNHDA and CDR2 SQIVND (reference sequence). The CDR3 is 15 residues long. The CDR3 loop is CASRMIAGGTDTQYF. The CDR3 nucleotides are TGTGCCAGTAGGATGATAGCGGGGGGCACAGATACGCAGTATTTT.

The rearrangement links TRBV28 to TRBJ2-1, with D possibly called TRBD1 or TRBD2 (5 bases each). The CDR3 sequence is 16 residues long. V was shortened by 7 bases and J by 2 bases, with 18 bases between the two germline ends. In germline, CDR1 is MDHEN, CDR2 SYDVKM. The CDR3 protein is CASTETGGRTYNEQFF. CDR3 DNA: TGTGCCAGCACCGAAACAGGAGGAAGAACCTACAATGAGCAGTTCTTC.

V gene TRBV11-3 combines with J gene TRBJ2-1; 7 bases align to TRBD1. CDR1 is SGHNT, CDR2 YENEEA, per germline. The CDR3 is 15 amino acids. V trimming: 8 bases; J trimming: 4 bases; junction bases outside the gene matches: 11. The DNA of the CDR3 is TGTGCCAGCCAAAGGGACAGAGGAGATTACAATGAGCAGTTCTTC. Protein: CASQRDRGDYNEQFF.

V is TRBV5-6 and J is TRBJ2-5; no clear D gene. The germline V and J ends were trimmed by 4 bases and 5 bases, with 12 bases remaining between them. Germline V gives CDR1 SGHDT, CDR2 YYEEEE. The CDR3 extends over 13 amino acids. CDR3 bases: TGTGCCAGCAGCGCGAAGAGTAGGGAGACCCAGTACTTC. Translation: CASSAKSRETQYF.

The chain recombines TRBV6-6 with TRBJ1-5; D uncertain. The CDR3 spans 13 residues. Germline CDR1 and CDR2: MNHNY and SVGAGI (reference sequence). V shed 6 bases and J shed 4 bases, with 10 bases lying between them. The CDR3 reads CASSPRRNQPQHF. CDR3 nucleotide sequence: TGTGCCAGCAGCCCCCGGCGAAATCAGCCCCAGCATTTT.

The CDR3 nucleotides are TGCAGCGCCTCGCTACAGGGAGGCTACGAGCAGTACTTC. Translating gives CSASLQGGYEQYF. V and J are TRBV29-1 and TRBJ2-7; D could derive from TRBD1 or TRBD2 (6 bases each). The germline CDR1 and CDR2 sequences are SQVTM and ANQGSEA. The V end was cut by 7 bases, the J end by 3 bases, with 16 bases between. This CDR3 has 13 amino acids.

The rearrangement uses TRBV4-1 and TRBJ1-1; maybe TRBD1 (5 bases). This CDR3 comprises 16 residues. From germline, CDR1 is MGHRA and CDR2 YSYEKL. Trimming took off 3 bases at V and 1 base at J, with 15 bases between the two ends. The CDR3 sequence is CASSQGPRGENTEAFF. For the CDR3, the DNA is TGCGCCAGCAGCCAGGGCCCCCGGGGCGAGAACACTGAAGCTTTCTTT.

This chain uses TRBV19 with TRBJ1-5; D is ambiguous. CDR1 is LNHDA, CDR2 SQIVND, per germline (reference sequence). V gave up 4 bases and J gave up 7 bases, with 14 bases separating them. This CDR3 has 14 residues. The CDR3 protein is CASSNLGREQPQHF. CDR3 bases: TGTGCCAGTAGTAATTTGGGGAGAGAGCAGCCCCAGCATTTT.

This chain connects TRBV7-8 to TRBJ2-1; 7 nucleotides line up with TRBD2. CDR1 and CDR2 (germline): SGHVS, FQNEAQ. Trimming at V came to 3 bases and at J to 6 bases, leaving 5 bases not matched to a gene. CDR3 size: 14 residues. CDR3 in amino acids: CASSFGVAGNEQFF. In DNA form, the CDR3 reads TGTGCCAGCAGCTTCGGCGTAGCGGGCAATGAGCAGTTCTTC.

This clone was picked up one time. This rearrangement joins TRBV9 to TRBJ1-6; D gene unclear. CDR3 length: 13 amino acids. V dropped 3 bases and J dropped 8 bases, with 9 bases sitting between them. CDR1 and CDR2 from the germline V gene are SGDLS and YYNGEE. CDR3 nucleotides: TGTGCCAGCAGCGGGTCTGGTGATTCACCCCTCCACTTT. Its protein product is CASSGSGDSPLHF. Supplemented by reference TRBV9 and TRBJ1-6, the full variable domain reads DSGVTQTPKHLITATGQRVTLRCSPRSGDLSVYWYQQSLDQGLQFLIQYYNGEERAKGNILERFSAQQFPDLHSELNLSSLELGDSALYFCASSGSGDSPLHFGNGTRLTVT.

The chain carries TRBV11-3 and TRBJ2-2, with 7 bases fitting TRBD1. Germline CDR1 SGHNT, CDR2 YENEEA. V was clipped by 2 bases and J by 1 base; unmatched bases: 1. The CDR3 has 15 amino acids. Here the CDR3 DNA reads TGTGCCAGCAGCTTATGGACAGGGAACACCGGGGAGCTGTTTTTT. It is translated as CASSLWTGNTGELFF.

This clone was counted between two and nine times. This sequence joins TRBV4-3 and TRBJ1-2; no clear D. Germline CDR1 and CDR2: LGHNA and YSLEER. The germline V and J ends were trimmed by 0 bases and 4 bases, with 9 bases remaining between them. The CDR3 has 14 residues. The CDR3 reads CASSQDPSRYGYTF. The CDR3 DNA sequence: TGCGCCAGCAGCCAAGACCCTAGTCGCTATGGCTACACCTTC.

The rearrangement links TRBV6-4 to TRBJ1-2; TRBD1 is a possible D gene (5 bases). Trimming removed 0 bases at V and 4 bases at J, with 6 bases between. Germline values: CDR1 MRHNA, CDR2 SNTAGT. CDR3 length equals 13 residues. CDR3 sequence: CASSDSRGYGYTF. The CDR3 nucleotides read TGTGCCAGCAGTGACTCGAGGGGCTATGGCTACACCTTC.

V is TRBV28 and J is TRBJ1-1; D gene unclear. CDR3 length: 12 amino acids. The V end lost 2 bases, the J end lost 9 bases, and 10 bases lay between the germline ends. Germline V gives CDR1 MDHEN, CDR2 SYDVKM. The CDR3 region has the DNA TGTGCCAGCAGTTTAACGAGTATGAAAGCTTTCTTT. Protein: CASSLTSMKAFF. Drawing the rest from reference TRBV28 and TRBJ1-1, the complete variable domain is DVKVTQSSRYLVKRTGEKVFLECVQDMDHENMFWYRQDPGLGLRLIYFSYDVKMKEKGDIPEGYSVSREKKERFSLILESASTNQTSMYLCASSLTSMKAFFGQGTRLTVV.

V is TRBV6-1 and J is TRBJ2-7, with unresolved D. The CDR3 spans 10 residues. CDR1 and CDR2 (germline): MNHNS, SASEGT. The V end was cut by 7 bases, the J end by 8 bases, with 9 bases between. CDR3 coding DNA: TGTGCCAGCATTCAGGCGCAGCAGTACTTC. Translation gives CASIQAQQYF.

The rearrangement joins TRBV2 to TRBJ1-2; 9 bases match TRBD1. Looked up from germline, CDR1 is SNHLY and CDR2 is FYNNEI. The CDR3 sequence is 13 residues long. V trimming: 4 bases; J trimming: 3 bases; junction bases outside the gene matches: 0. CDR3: CASSGTGDYGYTF. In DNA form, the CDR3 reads TGTGCCAGCAGTGGGACAGGGGACTATGGCTACACCTTC.